These 6 T cell receptor beta chains were sequenced from one sample in a study of memory CD4+ T cells and cytomegalovirus serostatus (dated 2019 in TCRdb). A FACSAria II was used to sort memory CD4+ T cells, defined as single viable CD3+CD4+CD8-CD45RO+ cells. Library construction relied on the immunoSEQ multiplex PCR assay. Imported from immuneACCESS, the table was reduced by TCRdb to in-frame sequences with V and J called. These copies leave out some clones; in studies compared against another copy, an unresolved V gene accounts for under half, and the cause of the remainder is not known. The sample data list about 82,000 clones, and roughly 80% of these were observed just once. Around 0.73% of the sample comes from the top ten. Sequenced input: memory CD4+ T cells from blood. The receptors come from an adult in good health and CMV-seronegative.

The chain couples TRBV29-1 to TRBJ2-3; D gene unclear. CDR3 length: 14 amino acids. The V gene lost 5 bases and the J gene lost 3 bases, with 15 bases spanning the gap. The germline CDR1 and CDR2 sequences are SQVTM and ANQGSEA. CDR3 sequence reads: CSVLWSLGTDTQYF. In DNA form, the CDR3 reads TGCAGCGTTCTTTGGTCCTTGGGTACAGATACGCAGTATTTT.

The V gene is TRBV6-5, the J gene TRBJ1-6; unclear D gene. The CDR3 has 13 amino acids. Germline CDR1 is MNHEY and CDR2 is SVGAGI. The ends were cut back, 7 bases at V and 6 bases at J, with 10 bases in the middle. CDR3 bases: TGTGCCAGCACACGTACCGGTAATTCACCCCTCCACTTT. Its translation is CASTRTGNSPLHF.

V is TRBV7-6 and J is TRBJ1-3; D is perhaps TRBD1 (6 bases). CDR3 length equals 14 residues. Germline CDR1 is SGHVS and CDR2 is FNYEAQ. CDR3 in amino acids: CGSLAGGGGNTIYF. The CDR3 DNA reads TGTGGGAGCCTGGCCGGGGGCGGTGGAAACACCATATATTTT.

This chain links TRBV29-1 with TRBJ1-1; 9 bases are shared with TRBD1. Germline CDR1 is SQVTM and CDR2 is ANQGSEA. V was pared by 7 bases and J by 2 bases, with 8 bases of the junction left unmatched. This CDR3 contains 14 residues. CDR3 residues: CSAGQGLFNTEAFF. The CDR3 coding sequence is TGCAGCGCGGGACAGGGCCTTTTCAACACTGAAGCTTTCTTT. Drawing the rest from reference TRBV29-1 and TRBJ1-1, the complete variable domain is SAVISQKPSRDICQRGTSLTIQCQVDSQVTMMFWYRQQPGQSLTLIATANQGSEATYESGFVIDKFPISRPNLTFSTLTVSNMSPEDSSIYLCSAGQGLFNTEAFFGQGTRLTVV.

The rearrangement links TRBV14 to TRBJ2-7; tentative D call: TRBD1 (5 bases). The CDR3 contains 14 residues. The V gene's germline CDR1 is SGHDN and CDR2 FVKESK. V was shortened by 1 base and J by 7 bases, with 14 bases between the two germline ends. CDR3 loop: CASSQVKGLWEQYF. The CDR3, as DNA: TGTGCCAGCAGCCAAGTTAAGGGGCTCTGGGAGCAGTACTTC.

The V call is TRBV30, the J call TRBJ2-5; D remains unclear. Trimming left V 3 bases short and J 4 bases short, with 12 bases between. Per the germline V gene, CDR1 is GTSNPN and CDR2 is SVGIG (reference sequence). CDR3 length: 13 residues. CDR3 in amino acids: CAWSPGPSETQYF. The CDR3 coding sequence is TGTGCCTGGAGCCCCGGCCCTTCAGAGACCCAGTACTTC.